The TCR beta chain described here comes from a study of cytomegalovirus exposure and HLA in healthy donors. Germline CDR1 and CDR2: SGHRS and YFSETQ. Unmatched junction bases numbered 11, after V lost 4 bases and J lost 4 bases. The CDR3 runs 16 residues. The primer mix had 60 Vbeta and 13 Jbeta primers. Data came from immunoSEQ multiplex PCR; TCRdb stores just in-frame clones and leaves some out. Reported are 200,000 or so clones; the ten largest clones contain about 1%. The donors, nominally healthy at sampling, likely had unrecorded immune exposures. The specimen sequenced was PBMCs. The chain links TRBV5-1 to TRBJ2-3; 8 bases agree with TRBD2. The TCR originated in a girl aged 2 to 9 in good health and CMV-seropositive. The CDR3 bases are TGCGCCAGCAGCGACCATAGCGGGGAGGCTTCAGATACGCAGTATTTT. As protein: CASSDHSGEASDTQYF.